This entry describes one T cell receptor (beta chain). This entry belongs to a study of T cell responses to AZD1222 COVID-19 vaccine. The data were produced by immunoSEQ multiplex PCR, yet TCRdb's version contains in-frame clones alone and is incomplete. The sample consists of about 180,000 clones, around 90% of them appearing once. The origin of this receptor is an adult who received the AZD1222 COVID-19 vaccine. The source material was peripheral blood, sampled 28 days after the second AZD1222 dose.

Written as DNA, the CDR3 is TGCGCCAGCAGTCAACCGGACGGACAGTACCTAAATCAGCCCCAGCATTTT. This encodes CASSQPDGQYLNQPQHF. The V call is TRBV23-1, the J call TRBJ1-5, with D possibly being TRBD1 (6 bases). TRBV23-1 is an open reading frame whose function is uncertain. CDR3 length equals 17 residues. V shed 2 bases and J shed 4 bases, with 18 bases lying between them.